The T cell receptor beta chain described here comes from a study of blood T cell repertoires in COVID-19. Sequenced by immunoSEQ multiplex PCR; TCRdb stores in-frame clones only, minus some. The repertoire has 75,000 to 90,000 clones, 88% of them found once; the top ten carry 11%. In germline, CDR1 is SGHRS, CDR2 YFSETQ. This CDR3 region has 17 residues. V was pared by 0 bases and J by 6 bases, with 6 bases of the junction left unmatched. The chain carries TRBV5-1 and TRBJ2-2, with 12 bases matching TRBD2. Sequencing used peripheral blood. The receptor was isolated from a man aged 80 or over with acute or convalescent COVID-19. The CDR3 region is CASSLEPSGGAPGELFF. CDR3 in DNA: TGCGCCAGCAGCTTGGAACCTAGCGGGGGGGCCCCCGGGGAGCTGTTTTTT. The variable domain in full, completed from reference TRBV5-1 and TRBJ2-2, reads KAGVTQTPRYLIKTRGQQVTLSCSPISGHRSVSWYQQTPGQGLQFLFEYFSETQRNKGNFPGRFSGRQFSNSRSEMNVSTLELGDSALYLCASSLEPSGGAPGELFFGEGSRLTVL.